This T cell receptor beta chain comes out of a study of Graves' ophthalmopathy and Graves' hyperthyroidism. This CDR3 spans 16 amino acids. CDR1 is SGHRS and CDR2 is YFSETQ in the germline V gene. J lost 0 bases, V lost 0 bases, and 3 bases had no gene match. Amplifying from RNA transcripts, the study obtained TCR beta CDR3 regions. First-round RT-PCR employed HTBI primers, with a second-round multiplex PCR after it. A single record per CDR3 protein comes from TCRdb applying MiXCR to the multiplex PCR reads. The table records 680,000 or so distinct CDR3 sequences, 20% to 25% of them present only once. This clonotype has a handful of counts. Researchers turned away patients with other autoimmune diseases, uncontrolled infections, pregnancy or lactation.

The clonotype comes from a woman aged 18-29 years with stable Graves' hyperthyroidism. Some clones in this sample may be carry-over from other donors' samples. This sequence joins TRBV5-1 and TRBJ2-5, with TRBD2 matching 9 bases. Sequenced input: peripheral blood. The CDR3 loop reads CASSLAPSGNQETQYF. In nucleotides, the CDR3 is TGCGCCAGCAGCTTGGCACCTAGCGGGAACCAAGAGACCCAGTACTTC.